Listed below are T cell receptor beta chains from one sample, sequenced in a study of cytomegalovirus exposure and HLA in healthy donors. TCRdb's copy holds only in-frame clones and misses some; the assay was immunoSEQ multiplex PCR. Of fewer than 100,000 clones in the sample, nearly 80% were seen once. Specimen: PBMCs. The source is a middle-aged woman in good health and CMV-seropositive. Both conserved end residues are part of each CDR3. Each record gives: D gene, CDR3 length, J gene, V gene, clone size, CDR3 protein, CDR3 DNA. The D gene is left open where the match is weak. Rows may omit the clone size; those that give it use once, few, many or a size class.

>TRBD1|18|TRBJ2-7|TRBV7-8|.
CASILRVTGGLKDYEQYF
TGTGCCAGCATCCTGAGGGTTACAGGGGGCCTAAAGGACTACGAGCAGTACTTC
>.|13|TRBJ2-7|TRBV5-1|.
CASSLSRVYEQYF
TGCGCCAGCAGCTTGAGCAGGGTCTACGAGCAGTACTTC
>TRBD2|14|TRBJ2-7|TRBV7-9|.
CASSSGKFPYEQYF
TGTGCCAGCAGTAGCGGGAAGTTTCCCTACGAGCAGTACTTC
>TRBD1|16|TRBJ2-7|TRBV5-1|.
CASSRRPGQGSYEQYF
TGCGCCAGCAGCAGGCGCCCCGGACAGGGCTCCTACGAGCAGTACTTC
>TRBD1|17|TRBJ1-1|TRBV28|.
CASSQWATGTANTEAFF
TGTGCCAGCAGTCAATGGGCTACCGGGACAGCGAACACTGAAGCTTTCTTT
>.|13|TRBJ2-7|TRBV29-1|.
CSAALDRSYEQYF
TGCAGCGCCGCCTTGGACAGATCCTACGAGCAGTACTTC
>TRBD2|16|TRBJ2-3|TRBV5-1|.
CASSLELAVPTDTQYF
TGCGCCAGCAGCTTGGAACTAGCGGTGCCCACAGATACGCAGTATTTT
>TRBD2|15|TRBJ2-5|TRBV6-1|.
CASSRLAGEAETQYF
TGTGCCAGCAGTCGTCTAGCGGGAGAGGCGGAGACCCAGTACTTC
>TRBD2|16|TRBJ2-7|TRBV5-4|.
CASSAPGLAGYYEQYF
TGTGCCAGCAGCGCACCGGGACTAGCGGGATACTACGAGCAGTACTTC
>TRBD2|15|TRBJ2-3|TRBV18|.
CASSPGTSGGDTQYF
TGTGCCAGCTCACCCGGGACTAGCGGCGGGGATACGCAGTATTTT
>TRBD1|18|TRBJ2-2|TRBV5-1|.
CASSLPGTGGPHTGELFF
TGCGCCAGCAGCCTCCCTGGGACAGGGGGCCCGCACACCGGGGAGCTGTTTTTT
>.|14|TRBJ2-1|TRBV9|.
CASSMLGTYNEQFF
TGTGCCAGCAGCATGCTAGGTACCTACAATGAGCAGTTCTTC
>TRBD1|15|TRBJ1-1|TRBV6-5|.
CASSYSPGGHTEAFF
TGTGCCAGCAGTTACTCCCCAGGGGGACACACTGAAGCTTTCTTT
>.|15|TRBJ2-1|TRBV7-7|.
CASSLAPGEINEQFF
TGTGCTAGCAGCTTAGCTCCGGGAGAAATCAATGAGCAGTTCTTC
>TRBD2|19|TRBJ2-3|TRBV11-2|.
CASSVLAGAGAIGTDTQYF
TGTGCCAGCAGCGTCCTAGCGGGAGCCGGGGCTATCGGCACAGATACGCAGTATTTT
>.|13|TRBJ1-1|TRBV5-1|.
CASRLTGNTEAFF
TGCGCCAGCAGACTGACGGGGAACACTGAAGCTTTCTTT
>.|12|TRBJ1-2|TRBV2|.
CASSDRGPGYPF
TGTGCCAGCAGTGATAGGGGCCCTGGCTACCCCTTC
>.|16|TRBJ1-2|TRBV5-1|once
CASSAWGEGGGYGYTF
TGCGCCAGCAGCGCTTGGGGGGAAGGCGGTGGCTATGGCTACACCTTC
>TRBD2|16|TRBJ2-1|TRBV28|once
CASRTRPGGEYNEQFF
TGTGCCAGCAGAACACGTCCGGGAGGCGAATACAATGAGCAGTTCTTC
>.|13|TRBJ1-5|TRBV30|once
CAWSPQVNQPQHF
TGTGCCTGGAGTCCGCAGGTCAATCAGCCCCAGCATTTT
>.|14|TRBJ2-1|TRBV30|.
CAWSSGRSYNEQFF
TGTGCCTGGAGTAGCGGGCGCTCCTACAATGAGCAGTTCTTC
>.|19|TRBJ2-1|TRBV2|.
CASSEAQRLLVYPYNEQFF
TGTGCCAGCAGTGAAGCCCAACGCCTACTAGTTTATCCCTACAATGAGCAGTTCTTC
>TRBD2|14|TRBJ2-5|TRBV10-3|.
CAISESTSGRTQYF
TGTGCCATCAGTGAGTCGACTAGCGGGAGGACCCAGTACTTC
>TRBD2|14|TRBJ2-3|TRBV5-1|.
CASSRGGPPDTQYF
TGCGCCAGCAGTCGGGGAGGGCCCCCAGATACGCAGTATTTT
>TRBD2|17|TRBJ2-2|TRBV19|few
CASSRRLAGEVTGELFF
TGTGCCAGTAGCCGGAGACTAGCGGGAGAGGTCACCGGGGAGCTGTTTTTT
>.|13|TRBJ2-1|TRBV15|few
CATTRDFNNEQFF
TGTGCCACCACTAGGGACTTCAACAATGAGCAGTTCTTC
>.|15|TRBJ1-1|TRBV5-1|.
CASSLGWGEGTEAFF
TGCGCCAGCAGCTTGGGATGGGGGGAAGGGACTGAAGCTTTCTTT
>.|19|TRBJ2-3|TRBV7-9|few
CSSSLVGGGSVYSTDTQYF
TGTTCCAGCAGCTTAGTAGGGGGGGGCTCGGTCTACAGCACAGATACGCAGTATTTT
>.|13|TRBJ2-2|TRBV5-1|once
CASSLGVTGELFF
TGCGCCAGCAGCTTAGGAGTTACCGGGGAGCTGTTTTTT
>.|13|TRBJ1-2|TRBV5-1|once
CASSLEGDYGYTF
TGCGCCAGCAGCTTGGAGGGGGACTATGGCTACACCTTC
>.|13|TRBJ1-5|TRBV7-9|.
CASSLAEYQPQHF
TGTGCCAGCAGCTTAGCGGAGTACCAGCCCCAGCATTTT
>TRBD2|11|TRBJ2-7|TRBV5-1|.
CASSDGGARYF
TGCGCCAGCAGCGACGGGGGGGCTAGGTACTTC
>.|18|TRBJ1-5|TRBV12-2|many
CASRLEDRGAPGNQPQHF
TGTGCAAGTCGCTTAGAGGACAGGGGCGCCCCCGGCAATCAGCCCCAGCATTTT
>TRBD1|13|TRBJ2-7|TRBV10-3|.
CAIRHFDRGEQYF
TGTGCCATCAGACATTTCGACAGGGGCGAGCAGTACTTC
>.|14|TRBJ2-7|TRBV18|.
CASSPPHLAYEQYF
TGTGCCAGCTCACCGCCCCACTTGGCCTACGAGCAGTACTTC
>.|14|TRBJ2-3|TRBV2|.
CASSERSAADTQYF
TGTGCCAGCAGTGAAAGGTCGGCGGCAGATACGCAGTATTTT
>.|13|TRBJ1-1|TRBV6-5|.
CASSYARQTEAFF
TGTGCCAGCAGTTACGCCCGCCAGACTGAAGCTTTCTTT
>TRBD1|13|TRBJ1-4|TRBV27|.
CASRGTGGEKLFF
TGTGCCAGCAGGGGGACAGGTGGTGAAAAACTGTTTTTT
>.|13|TRBJ2-1|TRBV6-4|few
CASSIGPEDEQFF
TGTGCCAGCTCCATAGGACCGGAGGATGAGCAGTTCTTC
>TRBD1|18|TRBJ2-7|TRBV4-1|.
CASSQEGTETGETYEQYF
TGCGCCAGCAGCCAAGAAGGGACAGAGACTGGGGAAACCTACGAGCAGTACTTC
>.|15|TRBJ1-2|TRBV30|.
CAWRARGEGVKGYTF
TGTGCCTGGAGAGCCCGGGGAGAGGGGGTTAAGGGCTACACCTTC
>.|12|TRBJ1-3|TRBV7-9|few
CSSSLEAGTIYF
TGTTCCAGCAGCTTAGAAGCGGGCACCATATATTTT
>.|13|TRBJ2-5|TRBV11-2|.
CASSLVGGETQYF
TGTGCCAGCAGCTTAGTAGGGGGAGAGACCCAGTACTTC
>.|14|TRBJ1-6|TRBV6-6|few
CASISGLLNSPLHF
TGTGCCAGCATTTCAGGGTTACTTAATTCACCCCTCCACTTT
>.|14|TRBJ1-1|TRBV2|few
CASSLGEVNTEAFF
TGTGCCAGCAGCCTGGGAGAAGTGAACACTGAAGCTTTCTTT
>.|14|TRBJ2-7|TRBV6-5|.
CASSYRGKTYEQYF
TGTGCCAGCAGTTATCGCGGGAAAACCTACGAGCAGTACTTC
>.|12|TRBJ2-1|TRBV6-5|few
CASSPKRNEQFF
TGTGCCAGCAGCCCGAAGCGGAATGAGCAGTTCTTC
>.|10|TRBJ2-7|TRBV2|once
CASSAYEQYF
TGTGCCAGCAGTGCGTACGAGCAGTACTTC
>.|12|TRBJ2-7|TRBV6-5|.
CASRSWLYEQYF
TGTGCCAGCAGATCCTGGCTCTACGAGCAGTACTTC
>.|13|TRBJ1-1|TRBV18|.
CASSPGEGTEAFF
TGTGCCAGCTCACCAGGGGAGGGCACTGAAGCTTTCTTT
>.|11|TRBJ2-1|TRBV6-5|.
CASRRGGEQFF
TGTGCCAGCAGGAGGGGGGGTGAGCAGTTCTTC
>.|14|TRBJ2-5|TRBV5-6|.
CASSLEPTQETQYF
TGTGCCAGCAGCTTGGAGCCTACCCAAGAGACCCAGTACTTC
>TRBD2|16|TRBJ2-2|TRBV16|once
CASSPTSGQITGELFF
TGTGCCAGCAGCCCGACTAGCGGGCAGATCACCGGGGAGCTGTTTTTT
>TRBD1|16|TRBJ2-3|TRBV5-8|few
CASSQTDRGTTDTQYF
TGTGCCAGCAGCCAGACGGACAGGGGGACGACAGATACGCAGTATTTT
>TRBD2|14|TRBJ2-7|TRBV19|.
CASSFREGRDEQYF
TGTGCCAGTAGTTTCCGGGAGGGCCGGGACGAGCAGTACTTC